The 8 T cell receptor beta chains listed next were all sequenced from one sample in a study of post-analysis software for immune sequencing data. General study results and limits: When patients were compared with controls, about five TRBV segments were more frequent, TRBV5-6, TRBV5-1 and TRBV20-1 among them.

TCR beta cDNA libraries had unique molecular identifiers. TCRdb reprocessed the PCR reads with MiXCR, giving one entry per CDR3 protein. The sample yields fewer than 550,000 distinct CDR3 sequences, around a third seen once. These receptors have no known antigen. Sequencing input: blood. Every receptor here comes from a girl under 18 with multiple sclerosis.

This clonotype was detected ten times or more. This sequence may be a read error, since a much larger clone differs from it by one base. This sequence joins TRBV7-7 and TRBJ2-1, with 13 bases identical to TRBD2. The junction had 7 bases not matched to a gene; V was cut back by 7 bases and J by 7 bases. CDR1 SSHAT and CDR2 FNYEAQ come from the germline V gene (reference sequence). The CDR3 runs to 15 residues. CDR3 residues: CASTLLAGGGNEQFF. The CDR3 nucleotides read TGTGCCAGCACCCTACTAGCGGGGGGGGGGAATGAGCAGTTCTTC.

The rearrangement uses TRBV14 and TRBJ2-3, with a possible D match to TRBD2 (6 bases). CDR3 length equals 15 residues. Germline loops: CDR1 SGHDN, CDR2 FVKESK. V dropped 0 bases and J dropped 4 bases, with 11 bases sitting between them. CDR3 amino acids: CASSQDPGRSDTQYF. The CDR3 DNA reads as TGTGCCAGCAGCCAAGATCCAGGGAGGTCAGATACGCAGTATTTT.

This clonotype was found a few times. This chain joins TRBV27 and TRBJ2-5; a weak D match, TRBD2 (6 bases). Germline-derived CDR1 and CDR2 are MNHEY and SMNVEV (reference sequence). V shed 5 bases and J shed 7 bases, with 20 bases lying between them. The CDR3 loop spans 15 amino acids. In DNA, the CDR3 is TGTGCCAGCAGTCTCAGCGGAGGGGCGGACGGGACCCAGTACTTC. This translates into CASSLSGGADGTQYF.

This clonotype was picked up many times. The V and J genes are TRBV5-4 and TRBJ2-5, with a weak D call TRBD1 (6 bases). Germline values: CDR1 SGHNT, CDR2 YYREEE (reference sequence). Trimming removed 4 bases at V and 0 bases at J, with 10 bases between. The CDR3 has 14 amino acids. The CDR3 reads CASSPGTYQETQYF. For the CDR3, the DNA is TGTGCCAGCAGCCCCGGGACATACCAAGAGACCCAGTACTTC.

This clonotype showed up many times. This chain joins TRBV20-1 and TRBJ2-7; D remains unclear. This CDR3 spans 12 amino acids. The germline gives CDR1 DFQATT, CDR2 SNEGSKA (reference sequence). Trimming removed 1 base from V and 1 base from J, with 5 bases in between. CDR3 coding DNA: TGCAGTGCTAGAGGGGGTTCCTACGAGCAGTACTTC. Encoded protein: CSARGGSYEQYF.

This chain connects TRBV12-3 or TRBV12-4 to TRBJ2-7; 7 bases match TRBD1. This CDR3 region has 15 residues. V was pared by 5 bases and J by 3 bases, with 10 bases of the junction left unmatched. This CDR3 is CASSDPGAGGYEQYF. CDR3 bases: TGTGCCAGCAGTGACCCTGGGGCAGGGGGCTACGAGCAGTACTTC.

A few counts support this clonotype. The CDR3 DNA sequence: TGTGCCAGCAGCTTAGAACGTTCCAACTATGGCTACACCTTC. Amino acids: CASSLERSNYGYTF. This chain links TRBV7-2 with TRBJ1-2; D not certain. CDR1 and CDR2 from the germline V gene are SGHTA and FQGNSA. V gave up 1 base and J gave up 2 bases, with 8 bases separating them. The CDR3 runs to 14 residues.

With regard to this clonotype: Germline and junction disagree at one end, which may indicate a read error. The CDR3 here is CASSYDPASRGHTF. In nucleotides, the CDR3 is TGTGCCAGCAGTTACGATCCGGCATCGCGTGGCCACACCTTC. The genes are TRBV6-6 and TRBJ1-2; D is ambiguous. CDR3 length equals 14 residues. CDR1 and CDR2 from the germline V gene are MNHNY and SVGAGI (reference sequence).